Described below is a single T cell receptor (beta chain) sequence and its context. Its antigen is currently not known. No qualities accompany the bases; no much larger clone lies one base away. CDR1 and CDR2, looked up from the germline V gene, are MNHEY and SVGAGI. Spanning cysteine to phenylalanine, the CDR3 consists of 15 amino acids. Only the CDR3 DNA is retained, 45 bases long and in frame from the first base. After removal of 6 bases from V and 0 bases from J, the junction retains 7 bases not matched to a gene. The donors were healthy, HIV-negative adults with no recently reported acute infections or vaccinations. All donors were Caucasian adults living in Nashville, Tennessee, USA. CD4+ T cells were enriched by magnetic negative selection, after which naive cells were positively selected on CD45RA and the negative fraction was taken as the memory subset. Blood was collected by leukapheresis, and PBMCs were isolated by Ficoll-Histopaque density gradient centrifugation and then cryopreserved in liquid nitrogen vapor phase. Purity and quantity of every magnetically sorted T cell population were checked by analytical flow cytometry. Each sorted fraction had its genomic DNA isolated and then quantified by UV absorbance on a Nanodrop 2000c.

TCR CDR3 regions were amplified from genomic DNA by multiplex PCR using the deep immunoSEQ assay. Extracted genomic DNA from each cell subset was spread evenly across all wells of several immunoSEQ 96-well plates, with each plate serving as a replicate. For sorted subsets, about 200 ng genomic DNA, equal to tens of thousands of T cell genomes, was loaded into each replicate PCR. The purified libraries were quantified using a Qubit 3.0 fluorometer, sized with a Bioanalyzer 2100, and then quantified again using the KAPA Library Quantification kit. A separate single-read 150-cycle Illumina NextSeq 550 flow cell was used to sequence each immunoSEQ 96-well plate. The authors processed their data as follows. Because only junctional sequences without quality scores were contained in the immunoSEQ output, filtering matching that applied to full-length reads could not be performed. Sequences were annotated with PyIR, a Python wrapper for IgBLAST v1.9, using IMGT germline references to assign V/J genes and CDR3. Reads with weak V/J assignments (E-value above 1e-6), missing CDR3, stop codons, out-of-frame junctions, or ambiguous translated residues were removed. V3J clonotypes were defined as sequences sharing an identical inferred V gene, J gene, and CDR3 amino acid sequence. Percentage overlap between repertoires was calculated by dividing the number of shared unique clonotypes by the size of the smaller repertoire. RTK rarefaction, the Chao1 estimator, and Recon v2.1 estimates of unobserved clonotypes were used to assess repertoire richness. Generation probabilities were computed with OLGA for all TCRbeta clonotypes obtained by the gDNA method from a few donors. Sourced from immuneACCESS, this table was stored by TCRdb with only in-frame sequences that have V and J called. A share of the clones is absent; for the studies checked, an unresolved V gene accounts for under half, and the remainder has no known explanation. That table furnishes V, J and clone size, whereas the DNA furnished D and trimming. The sample table records about 710,000 clones; roughly two thirds of these occur just once. The ten largest account for 1.8% of the sample.

The data derive from a study of shared clonotypes between healthy human individuals (TCRdb year 2020). Regarding the study in general: The cohort comprised two women and a few men aged 18 to 49 years. For each donor, three plates each were used for CD4 naive and CD4 memory, two plates were used for CD8 naive, and one plate was used for CD8 memory. Different laboratories and diverse techniques were used to prepare libraries and sequence TCR repertoires, to increase sequencing depth and limit assay-specific biases. To estimate repertoire size and how much clonotypes are shared between individuals, the study performed deep sequencing of blood TCR repertoires from five healthy adults. Each donor's leukapheresis produced roughly between roughly 0.85 and 9.5 billion PBMCs.

Summary of the overall study and its limitations: Pairwise subsampling led to the expectation that sequencing depth would affect the degree of clonotype sharing among donors. Sampling was restricted to blood, and TCR repertoires in tissues likely differ from the TCR repertoires found in blood. Naive subsets generally had larger estimated clonotype richness than memory subsets did. Even with the large sequencing depth, rarefaction of the sorted-subset datasets indicated that sequencing was incomplete. Because the study included only a small number of donors, the genetic and exposure-history diversity represented was limited. Roughly 5% of naive CD4, around 3.6% of naive CD8, 2.3% of memory CD4, and about 0.4% of memory CD8 clonotypes were shared across several donors. Compared with non-shared clonotypes, clonotypes shared by all four sorted-subset donors had higher generation probabilities.

The chain joins TRBV6-5 to TRBJ1-2; a stretch of 7 junction bases matches TRBD1. The clonotype comes from a young woman in good health. Sequencing was performed on memory CD4+ T cells sorted from blood. The sample's cell subset or site, from its label and the paper: CD45RA-negative fraction. The nucleotides read TGTGCCAGCAGCCGACAGGGTGCGACTAACTATGGCTACACCTTC. It encodes CASSRQGATNYGYTF.